This T cell receptor beta chain was sequenced during a study of blood T cell repertoires in COVID-19. Study-level information: Specimens from acute and convalescent COVID-19 originated in the United States, Italy and Spain. The cDNA or gDNA used as material had been derived from T cells, B-cell-depleted T cells, or PBMCs.

Authors' data handling: Counts of nucleated cells, estimated from reference gene primer amplification, were obtained. Produced via immunoSEQ multiplex PCR; TCRdb's table is partial and in-frame only. V and J calls and clone size are those listed in that table; D and trimming were worked out from the DNA. The sample holds 20,000 to 25,000 clones, approximately 91% seen once. The length of the CDR3 is 14 residues. Germline V gene lookup returns CDR1 SGHRS and CDR2 YFSETQ. Trimming pared 0 bases from V and 1 base from J, leaving 8 bases between. V is TRBV5-1 and J is TRBJ2-7; D not resolved. The sequence was obtained from a human donor in a cohort sampled during active COVID-19. The donor label of this sample is uncertain. The sequenced sample was peripheral blood. DNA of the CDR3: TGCGCCAGCAGCTTGGTTCCAGATTCCTACGAGCAGTACTTC. Translating it yields CASSLVPDSYEQYF. The variable domain in full, with the rest retrieved from reference TRBV5-1 and TRBJ2-7, is KAGVTQTPRYLIKTRGQQVTLSCSPISGHRSVSWYQQTPGQGLQFLFEYFSETQRNKGNFPGRFSGRQFSNSRSEMNVSTLELGDSALYLCASSLVPDSYEQYFGPGTRLTVT.